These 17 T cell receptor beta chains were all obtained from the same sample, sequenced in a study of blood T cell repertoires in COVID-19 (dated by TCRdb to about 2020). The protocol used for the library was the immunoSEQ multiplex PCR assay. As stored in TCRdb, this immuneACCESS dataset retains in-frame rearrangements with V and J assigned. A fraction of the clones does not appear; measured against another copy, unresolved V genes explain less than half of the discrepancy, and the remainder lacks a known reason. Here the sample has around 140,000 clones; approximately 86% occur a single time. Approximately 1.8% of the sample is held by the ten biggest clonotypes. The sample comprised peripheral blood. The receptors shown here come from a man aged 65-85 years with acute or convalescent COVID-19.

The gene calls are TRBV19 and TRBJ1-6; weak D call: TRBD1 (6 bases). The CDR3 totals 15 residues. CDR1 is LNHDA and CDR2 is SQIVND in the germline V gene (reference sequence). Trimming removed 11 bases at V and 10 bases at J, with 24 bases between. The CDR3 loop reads CASQQGSRESSPLHF. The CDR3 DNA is TGTGCCTCCCAACAGGGATCTCGAGAGAGCTCACCCCTCCACTTT.

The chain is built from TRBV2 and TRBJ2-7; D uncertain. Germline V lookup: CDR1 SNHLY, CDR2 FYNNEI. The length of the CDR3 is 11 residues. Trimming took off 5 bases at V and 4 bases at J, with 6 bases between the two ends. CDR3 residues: CASSPNYEQYF. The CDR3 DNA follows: TGTGCCAGCAGTCCTAATTACGAGCAGTACTTC.

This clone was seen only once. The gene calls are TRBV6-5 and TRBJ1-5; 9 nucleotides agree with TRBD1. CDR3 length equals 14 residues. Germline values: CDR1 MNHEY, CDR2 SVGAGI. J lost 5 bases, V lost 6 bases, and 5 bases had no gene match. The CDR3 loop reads CASRRQGGDQPQHF. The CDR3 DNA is TGTGCCAGCAGGAGACAGGGGGGGGATCAGCCCCAGCATTTT.

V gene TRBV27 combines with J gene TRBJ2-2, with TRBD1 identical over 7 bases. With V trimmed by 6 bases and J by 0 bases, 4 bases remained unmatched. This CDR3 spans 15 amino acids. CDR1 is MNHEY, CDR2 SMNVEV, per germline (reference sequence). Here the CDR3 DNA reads TGTGCCAGCAGCTGGGACAGAACGAACACCGGGGAGCTGTTTTTT. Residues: CASSWDRTNTGELFF.

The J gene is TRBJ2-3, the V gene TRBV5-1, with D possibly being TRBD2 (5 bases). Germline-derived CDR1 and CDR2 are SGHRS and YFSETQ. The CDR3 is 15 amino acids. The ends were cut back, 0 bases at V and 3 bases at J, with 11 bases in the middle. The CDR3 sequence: CASSLAGPGTDTQYF. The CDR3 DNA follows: TGCGCCAGCAGCTTGGCCGGGCCGGGAACAGATACGCAGTATTTT. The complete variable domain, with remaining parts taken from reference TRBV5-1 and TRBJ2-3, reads KAGVTQTPRYLIKTRGQQVTLSCSPISGHRSVSWYQQTPGQGLQFLFEYFSETQRNKGNFPGRFSGRQFSNSRSEMNVSTLELGDSALYLCASSLAGPGTDTQYFGPGTRLTVL.

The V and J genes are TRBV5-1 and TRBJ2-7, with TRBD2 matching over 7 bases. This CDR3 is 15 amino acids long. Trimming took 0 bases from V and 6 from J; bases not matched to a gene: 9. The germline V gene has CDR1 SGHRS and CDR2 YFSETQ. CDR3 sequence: CASSLVGGTLPEQYF. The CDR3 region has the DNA TGCGCCAGCAGCTTGGTGGGGGGGACTCTGCCCGAGCAGTACTTC.

The chain's CDR3 is CASSQPQATSYNEQFF. CDR3 sequence (DNA): TGTGCCAGCTCACAACCTCAGGCCACCTCCTACAATGAGCAGTTCTTC. This chain links TRBV18 with TRBJ2-1; no definite D call. CDR3 length equals 16 residues. Germline lookup yields CDR1 KGHSH and CDR2 LQKENI. With 4 bases removed from V and 0 bases from J, the gap between germline ends came to 13 bases. The complete variable domain, with remaining parts taken from reference TRBV18 and TRBJ2-1, reads NAGVMQNPRHLVRRRGQEARLRCSPMKGHSHVYWYRQLPEEGLKFMVYLQKENIIDESGMPKERFSAEFPKEGPSILRIQQVVRGDSAAYFCASSQPQATSYNEQFFGPGTRLTVL.

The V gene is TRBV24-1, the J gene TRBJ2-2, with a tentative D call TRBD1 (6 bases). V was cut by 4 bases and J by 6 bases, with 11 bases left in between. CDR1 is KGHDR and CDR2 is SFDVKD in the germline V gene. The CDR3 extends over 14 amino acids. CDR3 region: CATSDPRGPGELFF. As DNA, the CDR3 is TGTGCCACCAGTGACCCCAGGGGCCCCGGGGAGCTGTTTTTT.

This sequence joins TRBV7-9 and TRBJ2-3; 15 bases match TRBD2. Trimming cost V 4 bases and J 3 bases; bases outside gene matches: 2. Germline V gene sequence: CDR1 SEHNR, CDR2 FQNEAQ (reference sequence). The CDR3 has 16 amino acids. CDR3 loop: CASSSGTSGRTDTQYF. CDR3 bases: TGTGCCAGCAGCTCCGGGACTAGCGGGAGGACAGATACGCAGTATTTT.

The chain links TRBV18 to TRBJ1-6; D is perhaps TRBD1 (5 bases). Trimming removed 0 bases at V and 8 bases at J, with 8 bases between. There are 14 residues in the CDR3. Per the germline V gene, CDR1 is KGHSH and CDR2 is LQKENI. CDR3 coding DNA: TGTGCCAGCTCACCACCCGGAGGGGATTCACCCCTCCACTTT. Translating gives CASSPPGGDSPLHF. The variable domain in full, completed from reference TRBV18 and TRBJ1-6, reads NAGVMQNPRHLVRRRGQEARLRCSPMKGHSHVYWYRQLPEEGLKFMVYLQKENIIDESGMPKERFSAEFPKEGPSILRIQQVVRGDSAAYFCASSPPGGDSPLHFGNGTRLTVT.

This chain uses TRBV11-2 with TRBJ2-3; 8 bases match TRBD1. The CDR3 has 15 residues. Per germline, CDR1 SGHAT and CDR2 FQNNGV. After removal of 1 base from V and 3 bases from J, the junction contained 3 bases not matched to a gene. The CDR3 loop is CASSLVQGATDTQYF. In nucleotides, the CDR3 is TGTGCCAGCAGCTTAGTCCAGGGGGCAACAGATACGCAGTATTTT. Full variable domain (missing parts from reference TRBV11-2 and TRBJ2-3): EAGVAQSPRYKIIEKRQSVAFWCNPISGHATLYWYQQILGQGPKLLIQFQNNGVVDDSQLPKDRFSAERLKGVDSTLKIQPAKLEDSAVYLCASSLVQGATDTQYFGPGTRLTVL.

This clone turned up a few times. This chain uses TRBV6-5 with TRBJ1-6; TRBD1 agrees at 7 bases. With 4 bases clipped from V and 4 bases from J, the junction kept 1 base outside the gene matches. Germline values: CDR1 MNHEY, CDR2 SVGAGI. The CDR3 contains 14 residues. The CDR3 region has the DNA TGTGCCAGCAGTTCACAGGGGTATAATTCACCCCTCCACTTT. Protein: CASSSQGYNSPLHF.

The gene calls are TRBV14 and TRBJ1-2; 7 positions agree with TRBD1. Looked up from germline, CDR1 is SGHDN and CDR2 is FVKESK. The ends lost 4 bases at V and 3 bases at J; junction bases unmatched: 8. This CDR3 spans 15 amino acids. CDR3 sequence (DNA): TGTGCCAGCAGCCCCCTAGGGGGCCTAGACTATGGCTACACCTTC. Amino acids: CASSPLGGLDYGYTF.

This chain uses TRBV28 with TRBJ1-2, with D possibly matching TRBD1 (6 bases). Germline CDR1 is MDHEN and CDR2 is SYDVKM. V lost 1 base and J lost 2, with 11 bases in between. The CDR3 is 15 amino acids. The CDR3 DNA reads TGTGCCAGCAGTTTATCAGGGGCCTCCAACTATGGCTACACCTTC. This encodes CASSLSGASNYGYTF.

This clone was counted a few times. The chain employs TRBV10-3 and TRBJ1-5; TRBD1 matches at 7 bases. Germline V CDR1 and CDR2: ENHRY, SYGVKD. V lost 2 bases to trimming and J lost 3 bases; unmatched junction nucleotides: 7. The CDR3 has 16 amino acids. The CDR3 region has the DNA TGTGCCATCAGTGAGGCGGCAGGGGGTGACAATCAGCCCCAGCATTTT. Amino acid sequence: CAISEAAGGDNQPQHF.

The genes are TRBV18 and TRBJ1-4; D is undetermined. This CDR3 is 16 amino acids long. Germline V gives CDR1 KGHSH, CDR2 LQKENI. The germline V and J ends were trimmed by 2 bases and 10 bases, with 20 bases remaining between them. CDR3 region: CASSPSYRSNRGKLFF. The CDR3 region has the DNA TGTGCCAGCTCACCAAGCTATCGCTCAAATAGAGGAAAACTGTTTTTT. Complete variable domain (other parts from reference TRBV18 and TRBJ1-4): NAGVMQNPRHLVRRRGQEARLRCSPMKGHSHVYWYRQLPEEGLKFMVYLQKENIIDESGMPKERFSAEFPKEGPSILRIQQVVRGDSAAYFCASSPSYRSNRGKLFFGSGTQLSVL.

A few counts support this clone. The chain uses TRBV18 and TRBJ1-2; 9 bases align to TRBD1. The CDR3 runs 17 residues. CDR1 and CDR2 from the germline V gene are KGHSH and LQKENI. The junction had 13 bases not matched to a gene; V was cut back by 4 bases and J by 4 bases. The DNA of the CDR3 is TGTGCCAGCTCACAAACTCCACCGGGACAGGGATCCTATGGCTACACCTTC. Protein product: CASSQTPPGQGSYGYTF.